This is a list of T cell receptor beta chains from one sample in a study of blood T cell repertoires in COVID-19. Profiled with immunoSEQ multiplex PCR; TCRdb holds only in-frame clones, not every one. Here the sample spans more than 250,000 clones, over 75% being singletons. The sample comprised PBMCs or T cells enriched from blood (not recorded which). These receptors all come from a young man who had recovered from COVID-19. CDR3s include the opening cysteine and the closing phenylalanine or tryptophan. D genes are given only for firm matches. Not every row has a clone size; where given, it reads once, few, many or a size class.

cdr3_aa: CASSALQGLNEKLFF; cdr3_nt: TGTGCCAGCAGCGCGCTACAGGGGCTCAATGAAAAACTGTTTTTT; j_call: TRBJ1-4; clone_size: .; v_call: TRBV9; d_call: TRBD1
cdr3_aa: CASSLLSSRQPQHF; cdr3_nt: TGTGCCAGCAGCTTGCTCTCATCGCGTCAGCCCCAGCATTTT; j_call: TRBJ1-5; clone_size: .; v_call: TRBV5-6; d_call: .
cdr3_aa: CASSHRAEAFF; cdr3_nt: TGTGCCAGCAGCCACAGGGCTGAAGCTTTCTTT; j_call: TRBJ1-1; clone_size: .; v_call: TRBV6-5; d_call: .
cdr3_aa: CASSYEAGKADTQYF; cdr3_nt: TGTGCCAGCAGTTACGAGGCGGGGAAGGCAGATACGCAGTATTTT; j_call: TRBJ2-3; clone_size: .; v_call: TRBV6-5; d_call: .
cdr3_aa: CASSPGTAPSMSYTF; cdr3_nt: TGCGCCAGCAGCCCTGGGACAGCACCTTCGATGAGCTACACCTTC; j_call: TRBJ1-2; clone_size: .; v_call: TRBV5-1; d_call: TRBD1
cdr3_aa: CASSTRTGGYTF; cdr3_nt: TGTGCCAGCAGCACCCGGACAGGTGGCTACACCTTC; j_call: TRBJ1-2; clone_size: .; v_call: TRBV9; d_call: TRBD1
cdr3_aa: CASSKLDSTSYEQYF; cdr3_nt: TGCGCCAGCAGCAAACTCGACAGTACCTCCTACGAGCAGTACTTC; j_call: TRBJ2-7; clone_size: .; v_call: TRBV4-3; d_call: .
cdr3_aa: CASSTRGSHTEAFF; cdr3_nt: TGTGCCAGCAGCACCAGGGGTTCCCACACTGAAGCTTTCTTT; j_call: TRBJ1-1; clone_size: .; v_call: TRBV7-3; d_call: .
cdr3_aa: CASSVRLAGETQYF; cdr3_nt: TGTGCCAGCAGTGTGAGACTAGCGGGTGAGACCCAGTACTTC; j_call: TRBJ2-5; clone_size: few; v_call: TRBV2; d_call: TRBD2
cdr3_aa: CASSPRVGGNIQYF; cdr3_nt: TGCGCCAGCAGCCCCAGAGTAGGGGGCAACATTCAGTACTTC; j_call: TRBJ2-4; clone_size: .; v_call: TRBV5-1; d_call: TRBD1
cdr3_aa: CASRETSYEQFF; cdr3_nt: TGCGCCAGCAGGGAGACTAGTTATGAGCAGTTCTTC; j_call: TRBJ2-1; clone_size: .; v_call: TRBV5-1; d_call: .
cdr3_aa: CASGGQYGYTF; cdr3_nt: TGTGCCAGCGGGGGACAGTATGGCTACACCTTC; j_call: TRBJ1-2; clone_size: .; v_call: TRBV6-6; d_call: TRBD1
cdr3_aa: CATSDPGYGYTF; cdr3_nt: TGTGCCACCAGTGACCCAGGGTACGGCTACACCTTC; j_call: TRBJ1-2; clone_size: once; v_call: TRBV24-1; d_call: .
cdr3_aa: CASSPGLTADTQYF; cdr3_nt: TGCGCCAGCAGCCCGGGACTAACGGCAGATACGCAGTATTTT; j_call: TRBJ2-3; clone_size: once; v_call: TRBV10-1; d_call: TRBD2
cdr3_aa: CASSQPGTGTYEQYF; cdr3_nt: TGCGCCAGCAGCCAACCCGGGACAGGGACCTACGAGCAGTACTTC; j_call: TRBJ2-7; clone_size: once; v_call: TRBV4-1; d_call: TRBD1
cdr3_aa: CASSRNTGTSDEQFF; cdr3_nt: TGCGCCAGCAGCCGAAATACCGGGACTAGCGACGAGCAGTTCTTC; j_call: TRBJ2-1; clone_size: .; v_call: TRBV5-1; d_call: TRBD2
cdr3_aa: CASSFRRAGAGTEAFF; cdr3_nt: TGTGCCAGCAGTTTCCGCAGGGCTGGGGCTGGCACTGAAGCTTTCTTT; j_call: TRBJ1-1; clone_size: .; v_call: TRBV27; d_call: .
cdr3_aa: CASSLDPPNWGPEAFF; cdr3_nt: TGTGCCAGCAGCTTAGATCCTCCAAATTGGGGGCCTGAAGCTTTCTTT; j_call: TRBJ1-1; clone_size: .; v_call: TRBV11-3; d_call: .
cdr3_aa: CASSLDGSSPHGYTF; cdr3_nt: TGTGCCAGCAGCTTAGATGGCTCTAGCCCACATGGCTACACCTTC; j_call: TRBJ1-2; clone_size: .; v_call: TRBV7-9; d_call: .
cdr3_aa: CASSGRRDPKKYNSPLHF; cdr3_nt: TGTGCCAGCAGTGGCCGGAGGGATCCTAAGAAGTATAATTCACCCCTCCACTTT; j_call: TRBJ1-6; clone_size: .; v_call: TRBV6-2/TRBV6-3; d_call: .